This is a list of T cell receptor beta chains from one sample in a study of blood T cell repertoires in COVID-19. The repertoire was sequenced with immunoSEQ multiplex PCR; TCRdb's copy has only in-frame clones and lacks some. This table has under 20,000 clones, 85% to 90% appearing once. The sample was peripheral blood. These receptors came from a man aged 55 to 70 with active COVID-19. The conserved cysteine and the conserved F or W are not part of the CDR3 here. Fields, in order: V gene, CDR3 protein.

>TRBV7-3
ASSPLLQSEQF
>TRBV27
ASSPGGAEAF
>TRBV7-2
ASSLAGRGTTDTQY
>TRBV3-1/TRBV3-2
ASSTRTGEAF
>TRBV3-1/TRBV3-2
ASSQAGYGYT
>TRBV6-8
ASSYGGDRPMNTEAF
>TRBV27
ASRPTGGGSNQPQH
>TRBV5-1
ASSLAGGGRVNSYEQY
>TRBV9
ASSPGADTEAF
>TRBV7-2
ASSSGLAGGPGDQY
>TRBV23-1
ASSPRTGMNTEAF
>TRBV28
ASSLYQEQY
>TRBV5-1
ASSPRTGDTGELF
>TRBV10-3
AIRAGTGGETQY